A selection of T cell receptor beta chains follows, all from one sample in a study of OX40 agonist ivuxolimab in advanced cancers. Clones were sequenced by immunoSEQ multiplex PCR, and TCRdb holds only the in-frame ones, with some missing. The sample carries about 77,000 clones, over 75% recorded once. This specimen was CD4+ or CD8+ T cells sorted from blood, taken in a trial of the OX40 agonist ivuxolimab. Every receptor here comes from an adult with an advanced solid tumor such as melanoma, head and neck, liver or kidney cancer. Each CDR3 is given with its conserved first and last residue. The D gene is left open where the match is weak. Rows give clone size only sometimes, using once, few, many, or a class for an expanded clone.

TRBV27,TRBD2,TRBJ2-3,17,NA,CASSPTGLAASTDTQYF,TGTGCCAGCAGTCCCACGGGACTAGCGGCTTCCACAGATACGCAGTATTTT
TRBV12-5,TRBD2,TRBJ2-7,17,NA,CASGLPRTSGTTYEQYF,TGTGCTAGTGGTTTGCCCCGGACTAGCGGGACCACCTACGAGCAGTACTTC
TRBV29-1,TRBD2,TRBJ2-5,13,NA,CSHGLAGGETQYF,TGCAGCCACGGACTAGCGGGAGGAGAGACCCAGTACTTC
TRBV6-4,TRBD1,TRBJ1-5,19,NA,CASSEHRDRGPLSNQPQHF,TGTGCCAGCAGTGAGCACCGGGACAGGGGGCCCCTAAGCAATCAGCCCCAGCATTTT
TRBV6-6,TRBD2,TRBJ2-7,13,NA,CASSYSEGTSSFF,TGTGCCAGCAGTTACTCGGAGGGGACTAGCTCTTTCTTC
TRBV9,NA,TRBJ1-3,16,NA,CASSLVGGLTGNTIYF,TGTGCCAGCAGCCTCGTAGGGGGGTTGACTGGAAACACCATATATTTT
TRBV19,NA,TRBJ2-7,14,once,CASSMGGSSYEQYF,TGTGCCAGTAGTATGGGTGGATCCTCCTACGAGCAGTACTTC
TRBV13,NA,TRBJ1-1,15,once,CASSPRGSRDTEAFF,TGTGCCAGCAGCCCGCGGGGGTCAAGGGACACTGAAGCTTTCTTT
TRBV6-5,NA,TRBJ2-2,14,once,CASVGLSDTGELFF,TGTGCCAGCGTGGGGCTGTCGGACACCGGGGAGCTGTTTTTT
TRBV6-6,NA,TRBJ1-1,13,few,CASLGGGRTEAFF,TGTGCCAGCCTTGGGGGGGGAAGGACTGAAGCTTTCTTT
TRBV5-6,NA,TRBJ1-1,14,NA,CASSFGAGDSEAFF,TGTGCCAGCAGCTTCGGTGCTGGGGACTCTGAAGCTTTCTTT
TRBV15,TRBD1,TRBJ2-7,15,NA,CATSREGTASYEQYF,TGTGCCACCAGCAGAGAGGGGACAGCCTCCTACGAGCAGTACTTC
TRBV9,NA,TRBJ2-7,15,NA,CASSTDGTLTYEQYF,TGTGCCAGCAGTACCGACGGGACCTTAACCTACGAGCAGTACTTC
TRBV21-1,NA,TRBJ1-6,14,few,CASSMGTVLKALHF,TGTGCCAGCAGCATGGGGACAGTACTGAAGGCCCTCCACTTT
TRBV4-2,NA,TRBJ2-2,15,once,CASSLGLSNTGELFF,TGTGCCAGCAGCCTCGGACTCTCGAACACCGGGGAGCTGTTTTTT
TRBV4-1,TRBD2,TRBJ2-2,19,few,CASSQDLALAGANTGELFF,TGCGCCAGCAGCCAAGACTTAGCCCTAGCGGGGGCGAACACCGGGGAGCTGTTTTTT
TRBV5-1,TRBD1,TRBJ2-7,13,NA,CASARDRAYEQYF,TGCGCCAGCGCCCGGGACAGGGCCTACGAGCAGTACTTC
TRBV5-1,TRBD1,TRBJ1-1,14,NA,CASSPTGVNTEAFF,TGCGCCAGCAGCCCAACAGGGGTGAACACTGAAGCTTTCTTT
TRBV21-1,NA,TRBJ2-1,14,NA,CASELAGAYNEQFF,TGTGCCAGCGAACTAGCGGGGGCCTACAATGAGCAGTTCTTC
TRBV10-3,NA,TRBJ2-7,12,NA,CAISVQNYEQYF,TGTGCCATCAGTGTACAGAACTACGAGCAGTACTTC
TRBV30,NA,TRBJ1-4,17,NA,CARSAGTSGTNNEKLFF,TGTGCCCGATCTGCCGGGACATCGGGAACTAATAATGAAAAACTGTTTTTT
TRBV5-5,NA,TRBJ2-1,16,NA,CASSVLAGSLDNEQFF,TGTGCCAGCAGCGTTCTCGCGGGAAGCTTGGACAATGAGCAGTTCTTC
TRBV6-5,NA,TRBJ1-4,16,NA,CASSYLDPATNEKLFF,TGTGCCAGCAGTTACCTGGACCCTGCAACTAATGAAAAACTGTTTTTT
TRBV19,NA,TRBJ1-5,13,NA,CASSIQGGQPQHF,TGTGCCAGTAGTATACAGGGAGGACAGCCCCAGCATTTT
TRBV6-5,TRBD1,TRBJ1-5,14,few,CASSYGTAGQPQHF,TGTGCCAGCAGTTATGGGACAGCAGGTCAGCCCCAGCATTTT
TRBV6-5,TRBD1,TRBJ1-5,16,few,CASSYSPGGGNQPQHF,TGTGCCAGCAGTTACTCACCAGGGGGAGGCAATCAGCCCCAGCATTTT
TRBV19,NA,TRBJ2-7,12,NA,CASSSEGYEQYF,TGTGCCAGTAGCTCGGAGGGTTACGAGCAGTACTTC
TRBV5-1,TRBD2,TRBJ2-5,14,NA,CASSLAGGGETQYF,TGCGCCAGCAGCTTAGCGGGAGGGGGAGAGACCCAGTACTTC
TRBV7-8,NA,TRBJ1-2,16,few,CASSLAGAAVYYGYTF,TGTGCCAGCAGCTTAGCTGGGGCGGCCGTGTACTATGGCTACACCTTC
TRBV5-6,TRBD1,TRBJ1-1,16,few,CASSFKAGGAYTEAFF,TGTGCCAGCAGCTTTAAAGCAGGGGGCGCGTACACTGAAGCTTTCTTT
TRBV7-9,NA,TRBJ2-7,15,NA,CASSLDRNPSYEQYF,TGTGCCAGCAGCTTAGACCGAAATCCCTCCTACGAGCAGTACTTC
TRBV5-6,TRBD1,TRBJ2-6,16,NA,CASSRYRGSGANVLTF,TGTGCCAGCAGCCGTTACAGGGGTTCTGGGGCCAACGTCCTGACTTTC
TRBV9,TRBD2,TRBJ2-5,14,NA,CASSPRGGQETQYF,TGTGCCAGCAGCCCTCGGGGGGGTCAAGAGACCCAGTACTTC
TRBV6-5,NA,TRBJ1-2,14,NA,CASSRLEANYGYTF,TGTGCCAGCAGTCGACTGGAAGCTAACTATGGCTACACCTTC
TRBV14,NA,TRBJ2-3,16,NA,CASSLPQGKGPDTQYF,TGTGCCAGCAGCCTACCACAGGGTAAAGGACCAGATACGCAGTATTTT
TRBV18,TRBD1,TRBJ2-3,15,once,CASSPPSTGADTQYF,TGTGCCAGCTCACCACCGTCGACAGGGGCAGATACGCAGTATTTT
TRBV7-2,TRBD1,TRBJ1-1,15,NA,CASSLARRGHTEAFF,TGTGCCAGCAGCTTAGCGCGTAGGGGGCACACTGAAGCTTTCTTT
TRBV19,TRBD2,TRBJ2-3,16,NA,CATQKGASGGANTQYF,TGTGCCACCCAGAAGGGGGCTAGCGGGGGGGCCAATACGCAGTATTTT
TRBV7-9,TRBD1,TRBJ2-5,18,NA,CASSLESLATGVGETQYF,TGTGCCAGCAGCTTAGAATCTTTGGCGACAGGGGTTGGAGAGACCCAGTACTTC
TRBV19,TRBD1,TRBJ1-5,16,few,CASSNRGQGNNQPQHF,TGTGCCAGTAGTAACCGGGGACAGGGTAACAATCAGCCCCAGCATTTT
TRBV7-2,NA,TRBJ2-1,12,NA,CASSSGWGEQFF,TGTGCCAGCAGCTCAGGATGGGGTGAGCAGTTCTTC
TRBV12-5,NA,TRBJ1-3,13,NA,CASVRSSGNTIYF,TGTGCTAGTGTAAGAAGCTCTGGAAACACCATATATTTT
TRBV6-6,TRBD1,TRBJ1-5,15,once,CASSFSGTDDQPQHF,TGTGCCAGCAGTTTCTCCGGGACAGATGATCAGCCCCAGCATTTT
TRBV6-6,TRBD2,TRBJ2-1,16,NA,CASSPPPSGGRNEQFF,TGTGCCAGCAGTCCACCTCCTAGCGGGGGGAGGAATGAGCAGTTCTTC
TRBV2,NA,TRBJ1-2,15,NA,CASSEAVGVYYGYTF,TGTGCCAGCAGTGAAGCCGTGGGGGTCTACTATGGCTACACCTTC
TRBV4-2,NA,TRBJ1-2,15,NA,CASSLGQIANYGYTF,TGTGCCAGCAGCCTCGGACAGATTGCTAACTATGGCTACACCTTC
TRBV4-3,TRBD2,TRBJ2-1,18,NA,CASSQDLVTTSGNNEQFF,TGCGCCAGCAGCCAAGACCTCGTTACAACTAGCGGGAACAATGAGCAGTTCTTC
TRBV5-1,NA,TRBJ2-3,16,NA,CASSLGRGAGTDTQYF,TGCGCCAGCAGCTTGGGCCGGGGGGCTGGCACAGATACGCAGTATTTT
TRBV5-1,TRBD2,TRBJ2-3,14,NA,CASSSSGSADTQYF,TGCGCCAGCAGCTCTAGCGGGAGCGCAGATACGCAGTATTTT
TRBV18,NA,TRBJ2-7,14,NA,CASSPQEGPYEQYF,TGTGCCAGCTCACCGCAGGAAGGACCCTACGAGCAGTACTTC
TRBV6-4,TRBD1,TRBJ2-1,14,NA,CASSLETGSSEQFF,TGTGCCAGCAGCCTAGAGACAGGGAGTAGTGAGCAGTTCTTC
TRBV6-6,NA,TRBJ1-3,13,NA,CASREDSSNTIYF,TGTGCCAGCAGGGAGGACAGCTCAAACACCATATATTTT
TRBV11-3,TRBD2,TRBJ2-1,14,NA,CASSGGTSGDEQFF,TGTGCCAGCAGCGGCGGGACTAGCGGCGATGAGCAGTTCTTC
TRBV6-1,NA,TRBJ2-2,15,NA,CASSGRNPATGELFF,TGTGCCAGCAGCGGACGAAACCCGGCCACCGGGGAGCTGTTTTTT
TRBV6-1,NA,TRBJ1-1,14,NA,CASSEARRGTEAFF,TGTGCCAGCAGTGAAGCACGGCGGGGCACTGAAGCTTTCTTT
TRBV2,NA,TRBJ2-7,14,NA,CASSSGPTAYEQYF,TGTGCCAGCAGTTCGGGACCAACCGCCTACGAGCAGTACTTC
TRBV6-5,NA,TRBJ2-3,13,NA,CASSDSDTDTQYF,TGTGCCAGCAGTGACTCTGACACAGATACGCAGTATTTT
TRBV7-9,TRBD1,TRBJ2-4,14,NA,CASSLGQGVNIQYF,TGTGCCAGCAGCTTAGGTCAGGGGGTGAACATTCAGTACTTC